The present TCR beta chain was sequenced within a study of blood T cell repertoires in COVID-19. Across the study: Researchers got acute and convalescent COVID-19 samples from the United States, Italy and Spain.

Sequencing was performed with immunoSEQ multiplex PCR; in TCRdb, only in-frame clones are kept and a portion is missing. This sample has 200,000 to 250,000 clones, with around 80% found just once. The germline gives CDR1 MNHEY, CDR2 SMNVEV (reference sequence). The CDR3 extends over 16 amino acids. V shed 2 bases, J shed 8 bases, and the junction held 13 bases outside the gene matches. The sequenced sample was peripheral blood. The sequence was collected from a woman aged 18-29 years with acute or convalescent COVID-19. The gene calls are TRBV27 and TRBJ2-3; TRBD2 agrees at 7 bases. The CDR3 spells CASSLAGVGGTGTQYF. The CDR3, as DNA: TGTGCCAGCAGTTTAGCGGGAGTGGGTGGAACGGGTACGCAGTATTTT.